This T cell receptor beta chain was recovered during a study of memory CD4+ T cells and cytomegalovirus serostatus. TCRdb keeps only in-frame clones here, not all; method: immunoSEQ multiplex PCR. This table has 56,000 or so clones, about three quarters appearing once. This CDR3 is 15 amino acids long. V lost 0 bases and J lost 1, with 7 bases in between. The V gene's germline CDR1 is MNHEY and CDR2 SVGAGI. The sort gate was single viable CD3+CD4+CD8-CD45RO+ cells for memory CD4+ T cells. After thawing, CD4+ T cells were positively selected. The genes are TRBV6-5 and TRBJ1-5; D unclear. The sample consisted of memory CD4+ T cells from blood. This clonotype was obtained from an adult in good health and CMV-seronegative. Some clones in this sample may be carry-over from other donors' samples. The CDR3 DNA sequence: TGTGCCAGCAGTTACTCCGGAGGCAGCAATCAGCCCCAGCATTTT. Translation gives CASSYSGGSNQPQHF.